This T cell receptor (beta chain) was sequenced in a study of tumor-infiltrating lymphocytes in primary liver carcinoma. Study outcomes and limitations: Tumor region pairs overlapped more than did tumor-adjacent and tumor-blood pairs.

Total RNA (about 500 ng) served as template for TCR beta cDNA synthesis primed by a constant-region primer. Researchers made the TCR beta libraries by running three nested multiplex PCR rounds with slightly modified ARM-PCR. The study ran its first two PCR rounds for roughly 9 cycles each, using TRBV1-TRBV30 forward primers and a C-beta reverse primer. In TCRdb, the multiplex PCR reads were re-called with MiXCR into one record per CDR3 protein. The sample has some 95,000 distinct CDR3 sequences, 68% seen once. CDR3 length equals 15 residues. CDR1 and CDR2 from the germline V gene are MDHEN and SYDVKM. With V trimmed by 6 bases and J by 9 bases, 11 bases remained unmatched. Co-extraction of both nucleic acids (RNA and DNA) used about 19-33 mg of unsorted bulk tissue. The patients, who had chronic HBV infection, were treatment-naive (untreated). For this clonotype: Its antigen is unknown. Since the CDR3 does not end with the conserved phenylalanine or tryptophan, this likely comes from a read error.

The material sequenced was tumor-adjacent normal liver tissue. This TCR was sampled from a man in his forties with primary liver carcinoma and hepatitis B virus infection. V and J are TRBV28 and TRBJ1-6; TRBD1 aligns across 7 bases. This CDR3 reads CASSDSGGIFSPLHY. CDR3 DNA: TGTGCCAGCAGCGACTCAGGGGGAATTTTTTCACCCCTCCACTAT.